The 23 T cell receptor beta chains in this list originate from one sample, sequenced in a study of TIL therapy for anti-PD-1-resistant metastatic lung cancer. The time point here: pre-treatment sample, taken before nivolumab and TIL therapy. This was the immunoSEQ v3 assay. Sequencing used immunoSEQ multiplex PCR; TCRdb keeps in-frame clones, though not all of them. The table lists approximately 53,000 clones, roughly 78% of them singletons, with under 5.5% in the top ten. Source: blood, taken at baseline. Every receptor here comes from a woman between 30 and 79 years old with non-small cell lung cancer.

This clone was counted a single time. The chain recombines TRBV12-5 with TRBJ2-1; TRBD2 matches at 10 bases. The CDR3 spans 15 residues. The germline V gene has CDR1 LGHNT and CDR2 FRNRAP. J lost 4 bases, V lost 6 bases, and 6 bases had no gene match. CDR3 protein: CASGSGLAEYNEQFF. The CDR3 nucleotides read TGTGCTAGTGGCTCAGGACTAGCGGAGTACAATGAGCAGTTCTTC.

This clone was seen more than once but under ten times. This chain connects TRBV2 to TRBJ2-7, with 9 positions matching TRBD1. This CDR3 has 13 amino acids. V gave up 7 bases and J gave up 3 bases; unmatched junction bases: 4. The germline V gene encodes CDR1 SNHLY and CDR2 FYNNEI. The CDR3 reads CASTRDRDYEQYF. DNA of the CDR3: TGTGCCAGCACCAGGGACAGGGACTACGAGCAGTACTTC.

This rearrangement joins TRBV6-6 to TRBJ2-5; D is perhaps TRBD1 (5 bases). CDR3 length: 14 residues. CDR1 MNHNY and CDR2 SVGAGI come from the germline V gene (reference sequence). Trimming took 0 bases from V and 5 from J, leaving 10 bases between them. The CDR3 DNA sequence: TGTGCCAGCAGTTACTCGGGCAGGGTGGAGACCCAGTACTTC. This translates into CASSYSGRVETQYF.

V and J are TRBV14 and TRBJ1-1, with no clear D. V lost 3 bases and J 8 bases, leaving 13 bases between the germline ends. The CDR3 is 13 residues long. Germline CDR1 SGHDN, CDR2 FVKESK. The CDR3 DNA reads TGTGCCAGCAGCCAGGGTTGGGGAGCCGAAGCTTTCTTT. Protein sequence: CASSQGWGAEAFF. Filled out from reference TRBV14 and TRBJ1-1, the complete variable domain reads EAGVTQFPSHSVIEKGQTVTLRCDPISGHDNLYWYRRVMGKEIKFLLHFVKESKQDESGMPNNRFLAERTGGTYSTLKVQPAELEDSGVYFCASSQGWGAEAFFGQGTRLTVV.

This clone was detected only once. This chain links TRBV6-5 with TRBJ1-2, with D tentatively TRBD1 (6 bases). The CDR3 covers 14 residues. Germline values: CDR1 MNHEY, CDR2 SVGAGI. The V end lost 7 bases, the J end lost 4 bases, and 16 bases lay between the germline ends. The CDR3 sequence: CASTYRGRGYGYTF. CDR3 DNA: TGTGCCAGCACCTACCGGGGGCGCGGCTATGGCTACACCTTC.

V and J are TRBV5-1 and TRBJ2-2, with TRBD1 matching over 7 bases. CDR3 length: 15 amino acids. Germline assignment: CDR1 SGHRS and CDR2 YFSETQ. Losses at the gene ends were 3 bases for V and 0 bases for J; bases not matched to a gene: 2. The CDR3 DNA is TGCGCCAGCAGCTGGGACAGACCGAACACCGGGGAGCTGTTTTTT. Translation: CASSWDRPNTGELFF.

The sample holds one count of this clone. The chain combines TRBV6-6 with TRBJ2-1, with no clear D. The length of the CDR3 is 14 residues. The V end lost 0 bases, the J end lost 5 bases, and 8 bases lay between the germline ends. Germline V lookup: CDR1 MNHNY, CDR2 SVGAGI (reference sequence). CDR3 residues: CASSYSNSHNEQFF. The CDR3 coding sequence is TGTGCCAGCAGTTACTCAAACAGTCACAATGAGCAGTTCTTC.

This chain links TRBV7-9 with TRBJ1-2; the match to TRBD1 covers 7 bases. Germline assignment: CDR1 SEHNR and CDR2 FQNEAQ (reference sequence). With V trimmed by 5 bases and J by 4 bases, 4 bases remained unmatched. This CDR3 is built from 13 residues. CDR3 in amino acids: CASSPWDSYGYTF. The CDR3, as DNA: TGTGCCAGCAGCCCCTGGGACAGCTATGGCTACACCTTC.

This clone was seen a handful of times. Written as DNA, the CDR3 is TGTGCCACCACGCAAGGGGACTGGGGCTACACCTTC. Translated: CATTQGDWGYTF. The chain joins TRBV28 to TRBJ1-2, with a tentative D call TRBD1 (5 bases). Trimming cost V 10 bases and J 8 bases, with 17 bases left between them. Germline CDR1 reads MDHEN; CDR2 reads SYDVKM. The CDR3 extends over 12 amino acids.

CDR3 DNA: TGTGCCAGCAGCTTATGGGATCAGCCCCAGCATTTT. Translation gives CASSLWDQPQHF. The genes are TRBV5-6 and TRBJ1-5; D ambiguous. CDR1 and CDR2 from the germline V gene are SGHDT and YYEEEE. V was cut by 2 bases and J by 5 bases, with 5 bases left in between. The CDR3 has 12 residues.

The genes are TRBV5-1 and TRBJ2-7, with TRBD1 identical over 8 bases. Germline V gene lookup returns CDR1 SGHRS and CDR2 YFSETQ. V gave up 6 bases and J gave up 4 bases; unmatched junction bases: 12. The CDR3 consists of 15 residues. The CDR3 loop reads CASMVGQGGVYEQYF. CDR3 bases: TGCGCCAGCATGGTAGGACAGGGTGGGGTTTACGAGCAGTACTTC.

The V gene is TRBV10-3, the J gene TRBJ1-1; 9 bases line up with TRBD1. The CDR3 spans 15 residues. The trim removed 1 base at V and 1 base at J, leaving 1 base unmatched. Germline-derived CDR1 and CDR2 are ENHRY and SYGVKD. DNA of the CDR3: TGTGCCATCAGTGAGTTGGGACAGGGGAACACTGAAGCTTTCTTT. Translated: CAISELGQGNTEAFF.

V is TRBV7-6 and J is TRBJ2-2, with 7 bases that match TRBD2. This CDR3 has 17 residues. The germline V gene encodes CDR1 SGHVS and CDR2 FNYEAQ. J was trimmed by 0 bases and V by 0 bases; bases with no gene match: 4. The chain's CDR3 is CASSLAAAGTNTGELFF. The CDR3 region has the DNA TGTGCCAGCAGCTTAGCCGCAGCGGGGACGAACACCGGGGAGCTGTTTTTT.

The count of this clone is one. The chain joins TRBV11-2 to TRBJ2-5; no firm D call. The end of the DNA aligns better with TRBJ2-7, so the J call may be wrong. Per germline, CDR1 SGHAT and CDR2 FQNNGV. This CDR3 region has 13 residues. The CDR3 DNA sequence: TGTGCCAGCAGCCCGCCCGGCTCCTACGAGCAGTACTTC. It is translated as CASSPPGSYEQYF.

The rearrangement uses TRBV10-3 and TRBJ2-1; TRBD2 aligns across 11 bases. Germline assignment: CDR1 ENHRY and CDR2 SYGVKD. The CDR3 extends over 16 amino acids. V gave up 5 bases and J gave up 7 bases; unmatched junction bases: 10. The CDR3 here is CAISPLAGGQGNEQFF. DNA for the CDR3: TGTGCCATCAGTCCCTTAGCGGGAGGGCAAGGGAATGAGCAGTTCTTC.

There are a few counts of this clone. This rearrangement joins TRBV9 to TRBJ1-5; a weak D match, TRBD1 (5 bases). Looked up from germline, CDR1 is SGDLS and CDR2 is YYNGEE. The CDR3 consists of 14 residues. V lost 4 bases and J 5 bases, leaving 13 bases between the germline ends. The CDR3 DNA is TGTGCCAGCAGCCCGGGGCAGAGAGATCAGCCCCAGCATTTT. Translated: CASSPGQRDQPQHF.

The V call is TRBV7-8, the J call TRBJ2-3; TRBD2 aligns across 8 bases. Looked up from germline, CDR1 is SGHVS and CDR2 is FQNEAQ. CDR3 length: 18 amino acids. Germline trimming cut 2 bases from V and 2 bases from J; bases unmatched to any gene: 12. The CDR3 here is CASSLRFSAGGFTDTQYF. CDR3 coding DNA: TGTGCCAGCAGCTTAAGGTTCTCGGCGGGGGGATTCACAGATACGCAGTATTTT.

The chain has TRBV11-2 and TRBJ2-7; 11 bases are a match to TRBD2. Germline-derived CDR1 and CDR2 are SGHAT and FQNNGV. The CDR3 runs 19 residues. Trimming cost V 5 bases and J 4 bases; bases outside gene matches: 19. The CDR3 DNA follows: TGTGCCAGCAGCCCCCTTTATCGACTAGCGGGACAAGGGCCTTACGAGCAGTACTTC. Its protein product is CASSPLYRLAGQGPYEQYF.

This rearrangement joins TRBV2 to TRBJ2-1, with unresolved D. There are 13 residues in the CDR3. Germline values: CDR1 SNHLY, CDR2 FYNNEI. V lost 7 bases, J lost 5 bases, and 12 bases lay in between. CDR3 protein: CASTNYPDNEQFF. The CDR3 DNA is TGTGCCAGCACCAACTATCCCGACAATGAGCAGTTCTTC. The whole variable domain, filled in from reference TRBV2 and TRBJ2-1, reads EPEVTQTPSHQVTQMGQEVILRCVPISNHLYFYWYRQILGQKVEFLVSFYNNEISEKSEIFDDQFSVERPDGSNFTLKIRSTKLEDSAMYFCASTNYPDNEQFFGPGTRLTVL.

This rearrangement joins TRBV6-6 to TRBJ1-5; 7 bases match TRBD1. Trimming at V came to 7 bases and at J to 7 bases, leaving 7 bases not matched to a gene. This CDR3 has 13 amino acids. Per the germline V gene, CDR1 is MNHNY and CDR2 is SVGAGI (reference sequence). CDR3 DNA: TGTGCCAGCACCCGAACAGGGGACCAGCCCCAGCATTTT. This encodes CASTRTGDQPQHF.

This clone was recorded a few times. This chain uses TRBV18 with TRBJ2-3, with 9 bases fitting TRBD1. The CDR3 has 14 amino acids. From germline, CDR1 is KGHSH and CDR2 LQKENI. Trimming removed 2 bases from V and 6 bases from J; junction bases left unmatched: 3. The CDR3 here is CASSPGQGRDTQYF. CDR3 DNA sequence: TGTGCCAGCTCACCAGGACAGGGGCGTGATACGCAGTATTTT.

CDR3 nucleotides: TGTGCCAGCAGTTCCGGACAGGCTTTGGCTGCAGATACGCAGTATTTT. Its translation: CASSSGQALAADTQYF. The chain recombines TRBV6-6 with TRBJ2-3; 7 nucleotides align to TRBD1. Germline V gives CDR1 MNHNY, CDR2 SVGAGI (reference sequence). Trimming at V came to 4 bases and at J to 4 bases, leaving 11 bases not matched to a gene. This CDR3 contains 16 residues.

The V call is TRBV12-5, the J call TRBJ2-1, with a tentative D call TRBD2 (6 bases). V lost 6 bases to trimming and J lost 7 bases, with 13 bases between them. Per the germline V gene, CDR1 is LGHNT and CDR2 is FRNRAP. The CDR3 runs to 13 residues. CDR3 bases: TGTGCTAGTGGCTGGGGGACTGGAAATGAGCAGTTCTTC. Translation gives CASGWGTGNEQFF.